This T cell receptor beta chain derives from a study of blood T cell repertoires in COVID-19. Study background: Sample material is recorded as cDNA or gDNA derived from T cells, B-cell-depleted T cells, or PBMCs.

Study processing details: Counts of nucleated cells, estimated from reference gene primer amplification, were obtained. Clones were read by immunoSEQ multiplex PCR, and TCRdb kept only the in-frame ones, dropping some. The DNA was the basis for D and trimming; V, J and clone size are from that table. The repertoire holds around 170,000 clones, with about 81% as singletons. The CDR3 has 14 amino acids. Trimming stripped 4 bases from V and 5 bases from J, with 14 bases between. Germline V gene lookup returns CDR1 LGHDT and CDR2 YNNKEL (reference sequence). Seattle participants joined during active infection and were tracked over time.

The chain uses TRBV3-1 (or the pseudogene TRBV3-2) and TRBJ1-1; D possibly corresponds to TRBD1 (6 bases). The sequence derives from a woman of 80 years or more with COVID-19, enrolled during active disease. The sample comprised peripheral blood. The CDR3 is CASSLAGGATEAFF. The CDR3 DNA follows: TGTGCCAGCAGCCTGGCCGGGGGGGCGACTGAAGCTTTCTTT.